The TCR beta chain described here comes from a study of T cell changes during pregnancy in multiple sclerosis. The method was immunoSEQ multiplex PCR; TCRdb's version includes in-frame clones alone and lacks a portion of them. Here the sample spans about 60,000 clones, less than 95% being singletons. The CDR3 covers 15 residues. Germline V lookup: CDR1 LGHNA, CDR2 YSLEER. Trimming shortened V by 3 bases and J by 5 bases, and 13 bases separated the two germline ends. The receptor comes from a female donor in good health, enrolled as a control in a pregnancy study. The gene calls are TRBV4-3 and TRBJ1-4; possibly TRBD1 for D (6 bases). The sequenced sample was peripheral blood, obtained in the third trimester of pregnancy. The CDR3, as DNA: TGCGCCAGCAGCCAGGGGAACAGGGCGAATGAAAAACTGTTTTTT. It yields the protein CASSQGNRANEKLFF.